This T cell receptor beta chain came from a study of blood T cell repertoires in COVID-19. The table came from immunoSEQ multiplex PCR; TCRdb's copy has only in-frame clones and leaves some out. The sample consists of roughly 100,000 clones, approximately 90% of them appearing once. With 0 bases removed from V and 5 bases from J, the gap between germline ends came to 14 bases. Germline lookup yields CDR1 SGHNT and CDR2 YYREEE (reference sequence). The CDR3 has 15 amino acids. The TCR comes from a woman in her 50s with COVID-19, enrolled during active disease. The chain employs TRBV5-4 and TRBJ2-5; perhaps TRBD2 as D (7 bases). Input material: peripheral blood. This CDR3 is CASSLGTGGPETQYF. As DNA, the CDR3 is TGTGCCAGCAGCTTGGGGACGGGGGGCCCGGAGACCCAGTACTTC.